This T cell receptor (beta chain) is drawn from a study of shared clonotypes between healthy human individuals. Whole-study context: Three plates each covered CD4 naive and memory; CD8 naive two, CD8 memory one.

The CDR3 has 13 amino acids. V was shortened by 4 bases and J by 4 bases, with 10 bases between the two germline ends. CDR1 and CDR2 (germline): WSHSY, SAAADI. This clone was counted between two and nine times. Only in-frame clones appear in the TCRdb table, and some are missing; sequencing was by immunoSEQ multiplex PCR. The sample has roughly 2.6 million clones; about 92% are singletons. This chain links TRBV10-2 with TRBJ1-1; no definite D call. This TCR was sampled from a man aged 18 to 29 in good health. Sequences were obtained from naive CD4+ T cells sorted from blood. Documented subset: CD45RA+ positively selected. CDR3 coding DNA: TGCGCCAGCAGTGTTAATGAGGCCACTGAAGCTTTCTTT. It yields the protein CASSVNEATEAFF.